The clone carrying this T cell receptor beta chain was counted between two and nine times. No antigen is known for it. Trimming left V 3 bases short and J 3 bases short, with 12 bases between. Germline assignment: CDR1 DFQATT and CDR2 SNEGSKA (reference sequence). The CDR3 is 13 amino acids. 5'RACE primed at constant segments yielded TCR alpha and TCR beta cDNA libraries bearing sample barcodes and UMIs. MiXCR was run by TCRdb on the 5' RACE reads, yielding one entry per CDR3 protein. Seen here are about 240,000 distinct CDR3 sequences, approximately 9% observed once, and the top ten hold around a fifth. This specimen comes from a study of T-cell memory formation after mild COVID-19. As for the study in general: The study found TCR clusters largely donor specific.

Findings and limits, study-wide: Of the contracting clones, CD4+ ones lay mainly in CM and EM, and CD8+ ones in EMRA.

V and J are TRBV20-1 and TRBJ2-7; D gene unclear. The sequence was collected from a young man who had mild COVID-19 (a few samples of this study predate the infection). Cell type and time point are not known. The sequenced sample consisted of PBMCs or a T cell subset sorted from them (not recorded which). CDR3 nucleotides: TGCAGTGCTAGTACTCCAGCCGACTACGAGCAGTACGTC. Its translation: CSASTPADYEQYV.